A single count supports the clone carrying this TCR beta chain. Its antigen is as yet unknown. PCR amplification relied on 60 Vbeta primers (plus 13 Jbeta primers). Here immunoSEQ multiplex PCR was the method, and the copy in TCRdb shows in-frame clones only, minus some. The sample consists of 110,000 or so clones, around 86% of them appearing once. This specimen comes from a study of cytomegalovirus exposure and HLA in healthy donors. The V end was cut by 6 bases, the J end by 8 bases, with 17 bases between. The CDR3 runs to 15 residues. Germline V gives CDR1 MNHEY, CDR2 SVGAGI. General study results and limits: Highest at DRB1 and lowest at HLA-C, TCR association rates differed among HLA loci in a later analysis.

Nominally healthy donors were sampled, though unrecorded immune exposures were likely. This clonotype originated in a woman aged 30 to 39 in good health and CMV-seronegative. The rearrangement uses TRBV6-5 and TRBJ1-6; no definite D call. The sample consisted of PBMCs. The DNA for the CDR3 is TGTGCCAGCAGGTTCTCCCGAGATTTTGATTCACCCCTCCACTTT. Translating it yields CASRFSRDFDSPLHF.